This T cell receptor beta chain was sequenced for a study of T cell repertoires in cytomegalovirus infection. Overall study: CMV infection plus the matching HLA type was flagged by public TCR beta signatures.

Each CDR3 protein is one row after TCRdb ran MiXCR on the reads. The sample shows approximately 310,000 distinct CDR3 sequences, roughly 25% of them seen only once. Study-level points and caveats: CMV-specific TCR beta clonotypes restricted by HLA-C dominated the ex vivo response.

A few counts support this clonotype. No antigen is known for it. Sample: cultured PBMCs, taken from culture after CMV antigen stimulation. The TCR originated in a human donor in good health (CMV status not recorded). Some clones in this sample may be carry-over from other donors' samples.

The CDR3 DNA reads as TGTGCCACCAAACGCACAGGCGACTCTGGAAACACCATATATTTT. Translating gives CATKRTGDSGNTIYF. The V and J genes are TRBV6-1 and TRBJ1-3; tentatively, D is TRBD1 (5 bases). V shed 10 bases and J shed 0 bases, with 16 bases lying between them. The CDR3 totals 15 residues. Germline CDR1 reads MNHNS; CDR2 reads SASEGT.